Following are 26 T cell receptor beta chains from one sample sequenced in a study of vaccination effects on CD4 cells after COVID-19. When less than 11 days of culture had elapsed, CD4+ T cells were isolated. This individual contracted SARS-CoV-2 between March and December 2020, as verified by PCR. Participants received two doses of either the BNT162b2 or mRNA-1273 vaccine. The protocol was immunoSEQ multiplex PCR, while the TCRdb copy is restricted to in-frame clones and leaves out a portion. The data contain around 53,000 clones, nearly 75% of them singletons. The antigens of these receptors remain unknown. The sequences come from CD4+ T cells from PBMCs cultured without peptide, collected after COVID-19 vaccination. The receptors here all came from a human donor who had a prior SARS-CoV-2 infection.

The V gene is TRBV27, the J gene TRBJ2-7; TRBD2 matches 11 bases. The CDR3 contains 16 residues. After removal of 0 bases from V and 2 bases from J, the junction contained 3 bases not matched to a gene. Germline V gene data show CDR1 as MNHEY and CDR2 as SMNVEV (reference sequence). The CDR3 DNA reads TGTGCCAGCAGTTTATCCATAGCGGGGGGGACCTACGAGCAGTACTTC. Translated: CASSLSIAGGTYEQYF.

The chain uses TRBV7-3 and TRBJ2-1, with 7 bases fitting TRBD2. With V trimmed by 3 bases and J by 5 bases, 1 base remained unmatched. CDR3 length equals 13 residues. Looked up from germline, CDR1 is SGHTA and CDR2 is FQGTGA. The CDR3 loop reads CASSLAGDNEQFF. CDR3 sequence (DNA): TGTGCCAGCAGCTTGGCGGGAGACAATGAGCAGTTCTTC. Filled out from reference TRBV7-3 and TRBJ2-1, the complete variable domain reads GAGVSQTPSNKVTEKGKYVELRCDPISGHTALYWYRQSLGQGPEFLIYFQGTGAADDSGLPNDRFFAVRPEGSVSTLKIQRTERGDSAVYLCASSLAGDNEQFFGPGTRLTVL.

The chain is built from TRBV6-4 and TRBJ1-2; D is unclear. Germline V gene data show CDR1 as MRHNA and CDR2 as SNTAGT. Trimming pared 5 bases from V and 9 bases from J, leaving 7 bases between. The CDR3 consists of 10 residues. CDR3 in DNA: TGTGCCAGCAGTCGAAATCGCTACACCTTC. Amino acid sequence: CASSRNRYTF.

The chain combines TRBV6-2 or TRBV6-3 with TRBJ2-3, with 10 bases that match TRBD2. CDR1 is MNHEY, CDR2 SVGEGT, per germline. The V and J ends lost 0 bases and 5 bases, in that order; junction bases with no gene match: 14. This CDR3 is 19 amino acids long. CDR3 DNA sequence: TGTGCCAGCAGTTACTCGATAGTAGCTAGCGGGAGCGAAGTAGATACGCAGTATTTT. Amino acids: CASSYSIVASGSEVDTQYF.

This clone was seen only a few times. The V and J genes are TRBV7-6 and TRBJ2-1; 8 bases agree with TRBD2. CDR1 is SGHVS and CDR2 is FNYEAQ in the germline V gene. The ends lost 5 bases at V and 2 bases at J; junction bases unmatched: 5. This CDR3 is built from 15 residues. The CDR3 sequence is CASSRDGGAYNEQFF. The CDR3, as DNA: TGTGCCAGCAGCCGTGACGGGGGGGCCTACAATGAGCAGTTCTTC.

V usage is TRBV4-1 and J usage is TRBJ1-1; 8 bases fit TRBD1. The germline CDR1 and CDR2 sequences are MGHRA and YSYEKL. The CDR3 consists of 15 residues. V was clipped by 5 bases and J by 1 base; unmatched bases: 6. The CDR3 here is CASSWRDRSNTEAFF. The CDR3 DNA sequence: TGCGCCAGCAGCTGGCGGGACAGGTCGAACACTGAAGCTTTCTTT.

The V call is TRBV28, the J call TRBJ1-2; a weak D match, TRBD1 (5 bases). This CDR3 spans 14 amino acids. Trimming removed 5 bases at V and 8 bases at J, with 18 bases between. CDR1 is MDHEN and CDR2 is SYDVKM in the germline V gene. CDR3: CASSRTGNLGGYTF. CDR3 coding DNA: TGTGCCAGCAGTCGAACAGGCAACCTCGGGGGCTACACCTTC.

A few counts support this clone. The chain combines TRBV28 with TRBJ2-1, with TRBD2 matching 16 bases. Germline lookup yields CDR1 MDHEN and CDR2 SYDVKM. Trimming at V came to 7 bases and at J to 8 bases, leaving 14 bases not matched to a gene. The CDR3 has 18 residues. CDR3 DNA: TGTGCCAGCACCTCCTTGGGACTAGCGGGAGGGCCTGACTATGAGCAGTTCTTC. Translated, it gives CASTSLGLAGGPDYEQFF.

The CDR3 DNA reads TGTGCCAGCAGTTACCTGGGGGGGCCCTACGAGCAGTACTTC. This translates into CASSYLGGPYEQYF. The rearrangement links TRBV6-2 or TRBV6-3 to TRBJ2-7; a possible D gene is TRBD2 (7 bases). Trimming left V 2 bases short and J 2 bases short, with 10 bases between. The CDR3 has 14 amino acids. Per germline, CDR1 MNHEY and CDR2 SVGEGT.

The CDR3 reads CASSARDLLKTQYF. The CDR3 DNA reads as TGTGCCAGCAGCGCCAGGGATCTCCTCAAGACCCAGTACTTC. The chain links TRBV6-5 to TRBJ2-5, with a weak D call TRBD1 (5 bases). The germline CDR1 and CDR2 sequences are MNHEY and SVGAGI. This CDR3 has 14 residues. Trimming left V 6 bases short and J 6 bases short, with 17 bases between.

This rearrangement joins TRBV10-3 to TRBJ2-5, with D possibly matching TRBD2 (5 bases). The V end lost 2 bases, the J end lost 9 bases, and 16 bases lay between the germline ends. Germline values: CDR1 ENHRY, CDR2 SYGVKD. The CDR3 runs 14 residues. The CDR3: CAISEMTGVGAQYF. The CDR3 bases are TGTGCCATCAGTGAGATGACGGGTGTCGGGGCCCAGTACTTC.

The rearrangement joins TRBV5-1 to TRBJ2-7, with D maybe TRBD1 (6 bases). Germline V lookup: CDR1 SGHRS, CDR2 YFSETQ. The CDR3 runs 15 residues. Trimming removed 4 bases from V and 0 bases from J, with 14 bases in between. The CDR3, as DNA: TGCGCCAGCAGCCAGGGGACGGCTAGCTCCTACGAGCAGTACTTC. It is translated as CASSQGTASSYEQYF.

The chain recombines TRBV5-1 with TRBJ2-5; D call uncertain. Looked up from germline, CDR1 is SGHRS and CDR2 is YFSETQ. The CDR3 runs 12 residues. V was shortened by 4 bases and J by 5 bases, with 9 bases between the two germline ends. The CDR3 protein is CASSTRGETQYF. CDR3 nucleotides: TGCGCCAGCAGCACCCGCGGTGAGACCCAGTACTTC.

The rearrangement uses TRBV9 and TRBJ2-2, with 11 bases that match TRBD2. The CDR3 consists of 18 residues. Germline V CDR1 and CDR2: SGDLS, YYNGEE. Unmatched junction bases numbered 12, after V lost 4 bases and J lost 4 bases. CDR3 sequence reads: CASSITSLAGVRTGELFF. CDR3 bases: TGTGCCAGCAGCATAACGTCACTAGCGGGAGTACGCACCGGGGAGCTGTTTTTT.

The chain couples TRBV9 to TRBJ2-5, with D possibly TRBD2 on 6 matching bases. V lost 2 bases, J lost 2 bases, and 13 bases lay in between. The CDR3 extends over 15 amino acids. Germline-derived CDR1 and CDR2 are SGDLS and YYNGEE. CDR3 protein: CASSVSSGEQETQYF. DNA of the CDR3: TGTGCCAGCAGCGTCTCTTCGGGGGAGCAAGAGACCCAGTACTTC.

Written as DNA, the CDR3 is TGTGCCAGCTCGCTACAGGAATTGACGTACAATGAGCAGTTCTTC. Its translation is CASSLQELTYNEQFF. This sequence joins TRBV18 and TRBJ2-1; tentatively, D is TRBD1 (5 bases). This CDR3 contains 15 residues. Per germline, CDR1 KGHSH and CDR2 LQKENI. The V end was cut by 6 bases, the J end by 4 bases, with 16 bases between.

This chain connects TRBV19 to TRBJ1-2; no definite D call. V lost 2 bases to trimming and J lost 8 bases, with 6 bases between them. Germline CDR1 LNHDA, CDR2 SQIVND (reference sequence). The CDR3 length is 11 residues. CDR3 nucleotide sequence: TGTGCCAGTAGTATATTTGGCGGCTACACCTTC. Protein: CASSIFGGYTF.

The chain uses TRBV5-1 and TRBJ2-7; D not resolved. The germline V and J ends were trimmed by 3 bases and 5 bases, with 18 bases remaining between them. This CDR3 spans 15 amino acids. Germline-derived CDR1 and CDR2 are SGHRS and YFSETQ. CDR3 in DNA: TGCGCCAGCAGCTCACTACAAGGCGGTGGGAACGAGCAGTACTTC. It translates to CASSSLQGGGNEQYF. The variable domain in full, completed from reference TRBV5-1 and TRBJ2-7, reads KAGVTQTPRYLIKTRGQQVTLSCSPISGHRSVSWYQQTPGQGLQFLFEYFSETQRNKGNFPGRFSGRQFSNSRSEMNVSTLELGDSALYLCASSSLQGGGNEQYFGPGTRLTVT.

This clone was observed a handful of times. The V gene is TRBV9, the J gene TRBJ2-1, with 9 bases aligning to TRBD2. Germline V lookup: CDR1 SGDLS, CDR2 YYNGEE. Germline trimming cut 0 bases from V and 8 bases from J; bases unmatched to any gene: 9. The CDR3 length is 16 residues. The DNA of the CDR3 is TGTGCCAGCAGCGTAGGGGTTAGCGGGGGTAGGTATGAGCAGTTCTTC. Its protein is CASSVGVSGGRYEQFF.

This clone was observed a handful of times. The genes are TRBV10-1 and TRBJ1-1, with a possible D match to TRBD1 (5 bases). With 7 bases removed from V and 11 bases from J, the gap between germline ends came to 17 bases. The germline V gene has CDR1 WNHNN and CDR2 SYGVQD (reference sequence). The CDR3 contains 12 residues. The CDR3 here is CASMVGREEAFF. Here the CDR3 DNA reads TGCGCCAGCATGGTCGGCAGGGAAGAGGCTTTCTTT.

This clone has only a few counts. CDR3: CASSHLAGGREDTQYF. In DNA, the CDR3 is TGTGCCAGCAGCCATCTAGCGGGAGGGCGAGAAGATACGCAGTATTTT. The gene calls are TRBV7-3 and TRBJ2-3; 12 nucleotides line up with TRBD2. The length of the CDR3 is 16 residues. Germline trimming cut 5 bases from V and 5 bases from J; bases unmatched to any gene: 8. Germline lookup yields CDR1 SGHTA and CDR2 FQGTGA.

The chain couples TRBV4-1 to TRBJ1-1; no clear D. This CDR3 has 15 residues. CDR1 MGHRA and CDR2 YSYEKL come from the germline V gene. V dropped 2 bases and J dropped 9 bases, with 19 bases sitting between them. CDR3 sequence (DNA): TGCGCCAGCAGCCAACTCCTGCTTCGGCACTCCCAAGCTTTCTTT. Protein product: CASSQLLLRHSQAFF.

This clone has a single count. The chain has TRBV6-6 and TRBJ2-3; D is possibly TRBD1 (6 bases). V was pared by 4 bases and J by 2 bases, with 10 bases between. The CDR3 sequence is 14 residues long. CDR1 is MNHNY, CDR2 SVGAGI, per germline (reference sequence). Written as DNA, the CDR3 is TGTGCCAGCAGTTTGGGGGCAGACACAGATACGCAGTATTTT. Protein sequence: CASSLGADTDTQYF.

The chain combines TRBV11-2 with TRBJ2-5; no clear D. CDR1 SGHAT and CDR2 FQNNGV come from the germline V gene. Trimming pared 5 bases from V and 3 bases from J, leaving 16 bases between. The CDR3 has 15 amino acids. CDR3 in amino acids: CASSQPVGRKETQYF. CDR3 coding DNA: TGTGCCAGCAGCCAGCCTGTTGGGCGGAAAGAGACCCAGTACTTC.

The V and J genes are TRBV19 and TRBJ1-5, with TRBD1 matching over 8 bases. Germline values: CDR1 LNHDA, CDR2 SQIVND (reference sequence). V gave up 5 bases and J gave up 7 bases; unmatched junction bases: 7. The CDR3 is 14 amino acids. The CDR3 DNA sequence: TGTGCCAGTAGTGGACAGGGCGGATGGCAGCCCCAGCATTTT. Translated: CASSGQGGWQPQHF. Complete variable domain (other parts from reference TRBV19 and TRBJ1-5): DGGITQSPKYLFRKEGQNVTLSCEQNLNHDAMYWYRQDPGQGLRLIYYSQIVNDFQKGDIAEGYSVSREKKESFPLTVTSAQKNPTAFYLCASSGQGGWQPQHFGDGTRLSIL.

This sequence joins TRBV6-5 and TRBJ1-4, with TRBD1 as a possible D gene (5 bases). From germline, CDR1 is MNHEY and CDR2 SVGAGI. The V and J ends lost 0 bases and 8 bases respectively, with 16 bases between them. This CDR3 is built from 16 residues. In nucleotides, the CDR3 is TGTGCCAGCAGTTACTCGATAACAGAACGGGGCGAAAAACTGTTTTTT. It is translated as CASSYSITERGEKLFF.